This T cell receptor (beta chain) comes out of a study of blood T cells in healthy people across ages. For the study at large: When template switching was applied, about one barcoded beta molecule was captured per two T cells. Findings of the study overall: TCR beta diversity was tightly associated with the proportion of naive T cells. Compared with aged donors, long-lived donors showed fewer expanded clones, suggesting selection.

A second about 7 to 12 cycle PCR used barcoded and J-beta primers. Each CDR3 protein is one row after TCRdb ran MiXCR on the 5' RACE reads. The table lists hundreds of thousands of distinct CDR3 sequences, 40% to 65% of them singletons. CDR3 length: 13 amino acids. Germline CDR1 and CDR2: DFQATT and SNEGSKA (reference sequence). Total RNA extracted from each sample amounted to at least 5 micrograms. Worth noting for this clonotype: The target antigen is unknown.

Material: blood. The sequence was collected from a woman of 80 years or more in good health. V is TRBV20-1 and J is TRBJ2-4; D remains unclear. The DNA end is a closer match to TRBJ2-5, so the J assignment may be wrong. Written as DNA, the CDR3 is TGCAGTGCTAGAGATCTAAAGGCAGAGACCCAGTACTTC. This translates into CSARDLKAETQYF.